This passage covers 6 T cell receptor beta chains from one sample sequenced in a study of blood T cells in healthy people across ages. Alongside a J-beta primer mix, a sample-barcoded 5' primer served in a second PCR lasting 7 to 11 cycles. TCRdb redid the calling of the 5' RACE reads with MiXCR, one entry per CDR3 protein. Of around 870,000 distinct CDR3 sequences listed, under 30% are singletons. Sequencing was carried out using blood. These receptors were collected from a woman over 75 in good health.

This clonotype was seen repeatedly, ten times or more. The chain uses TRBV5-1 and TRBJ1-1; TRBD1 aligns across 9 bases. CDR3 length equals 14 residues. Losses at the gene ends were 0 bases for V and 7 bases for J; bases not matched to a gene: 4. Germline CDR1 is SGHRS and CDR2 is YFSETQ. CDR3 coding DNA: TGCGCCAGCAGCTTGGAGGGACAGGGCCGTGAAGCTTTCTTT. It specifies CASSLEGQGREAFF.

This clonotype showed up just a few times. One base away lies a much larger clone, so this may be a sequencing read error. The chain uses TRBV29-1 and TRBJ2-5; D might be TRBD2 (6 bases). Trimming took off 4 bases at V and 11 bases at J, with 14 bases between the two ends. CDR1 SQVTM and CDR2 ANQGSEA come from the germline V gene. This CDR3 is 11 amino acids long. CDR3 region: CSVGVAVEQYF. Here the CDR3 DNA reads TGCAGCGTTGGAGTAGCGGTTGAGCAGTACTTC.

This clonotype was detected ten times or more. The J gene is TRBJ2-7, the V gene TRBV12-3 or TRBV12-4; D gene unclear. The CDR3 contains 14 residues. Trimming left V 1 base short and J 2 bases short, with 9 bases between. The CDR3 DNA sequence: TGTGCCAGCAGTTTAGTCGGGCAACCCTACGAGCAGTACTTC. This codes for CASSLVGQPYEQYF.

This clonotype appeared many times. V gene TRBV12-3 or TRBV12-4 combines with J gene TRBJ1-2; 9 bases agree with TRBD1. The ends lost 6 bases at V and 2 bases at J; junction bases unmatched: 13. The length of the CDR3 is 17 residues. Written as DNA, the CDR3 is TGTGCCAGCAGCCGGGTAACCGGGACAGGGACGAACTATGGCTACACCTTC. Its translation is CASSRVTGTGTNYGYTF.

This clonotype was recorded at least ten times. V gene TRBV4-1 combines with J gene TRBJ2-3, with D perhaps matching TRBD1 or TRBD2 (5 bases each). Trimming cost V 1 base and J 2 bases, with 10 bases left between them. This CDR3 comprises 15 residues. Germline V gives CDR1 MGHRA, CDR2 YSYEKL. The CDR3 loop reads CASSQGGINTDTQYF. CDR3 nucleotides: TGCGCCAGCAGCCAAGGGGGGATTAACACAGATACGCAGTATTTT.

Worth noting for this clonotype: One end of the junction does not line up with germline, which may come from a read error. V is TRBV5-5 and J is TRBJ2-1, with 10 positions matching TRBD1. CDR1 and CDR2 (germline): SGHKS, YYEKEE (reference sequence). The CDR3 spans 16 residues. The CDR3 coding sequence is TGTGCCGGCAGCTCAGGACAGGGGGGCTCCTACAATGAGCAGTTCTTC. It specifies CAGSSGQGGSYNEQFF.